The 29 T cell receptor beta chains below come from one sample, sequenced in a study of cytomegalovirus exposure and HLA in healthy donors (TCRdb year 2017). Library prep was done by the immunoSEQ multiplex PCR assay. A mixture of 60 forward primers for TCR Vbeta segments and 13 reverse primers for TCR Jbeta segments was used in the multiplex PCR. The immuneACCESS repertoire file appears here via TCRdb, limited to in-frame rearrangements. These files lack a portion of the clones; in checked studies, under half of the deficit traces to unresolved V genes, and the cause of the others is not known. The sample table lists 70,000 to 100,000 clones, 69% of them with a count of one. The ten top clones hold 2.5% to 3% of the sample. The sequencing input was PBMCs. The receptors derive from a man aged 45-65 years in good health and CMV-seronegative.

The chain is built from TRBV7-2 and TRBJ1-2; TRBD1 aligns across 7 bases. J lost 4 bases, V lost 6 bases, and 20 bases had no gene match. This CDR3 spans 18 amino acids. Germline V gives CDR1 SGHTA, CDR2 FQGNSA. The CDR3: CASRFDRVNSFDPYGYTF. As DNA, the CDR3 is TGTGCCAGCAGATTCGACAGGGTAAACTCGTTTGACCCCTATGGCTACACCTTC.

The rearrangement uses TRBV2 and TRBJ2-3; 11 nucleotides agree with TRBD2. V lost 2 bases, J lost 1 base, and 2 bases stayed unmatched. CDR1 is SNHLY and CDR2 is FYNNEI in the germline V gene. The CDR3 is made up of 16 amino acids. The CDR3 here is CASSELTSGGTDTQYF. In DNA, the CDR3 is TGTGCCAGCAGTGAACTGACTAGCGGGGGCACAGATACGCAGTATTTT.

V is TRBV5-1 and J is TRBJ2-1, with 7 bases fitting TRBD1. Germline trimming cut 6 bases from V and 1 base from J; bases unmatched to any gene: 4. The CDR3 contains 14 residues. Germline CDR1 is SGHRS and CDR2 is YFSETQ. This chain's CDR3 is CASNQGQSYNEQFF. The CDR3 bases are TGCGCCAGCAACCAGGGACAGTCCTACAATGAGCAGTTCTTC.

This chain connects TRBV6-1 to TRBJ1-3, with TRBD1 matching over 7 bases. Germline CDR1 is MNHNS and CDR2 is SASEGT. With 4 bases clipped from V and 2 bases from J, the junction kept 5 bases outside the gene matches. The CDR3 has 15 residues. The CDR3 sequence: CASSVRTGAGNTIYF. The CDR3 DNA sequence: TGTGCCAGCAGTGTCCGTACAGGGGCTGGAAACACCATATATTTT.

This chain joins TRBV5-4 and TRBJ2-7; tentative D call: TRBD1 (5 bases). CDR1 and CDR2 (germline): SGHNT, YYREEE (reference sequence). Trimming shortened V by 2 bases and J by 7 bases, and 19 bases separated the two germline ends. This CDR3 has 15 amino acids. The CDR3 spells CASSFEQATRMEQYF. Written as DNA, the CDR3 is TGTGCCAGCAGCTTCGAACAGGCTACGAGGATGGAGCAGTACTTC.

The chain uses TRBV19 and TRBJ1-5; D is uncertain. The CDR3 has 13 residues. The V end was cut by 6 bases, the J end by 4 bases, with 10 bases between. Germline V gene data show CDR1 as LNHDA and CDR2 as SQIVND (reference sequence). The CDR3 loop reads CASSLGANQPQHF. The DNA for the CDR3 is TGTGCCAGTAGCCTCGGAGCAAATCAGCCCCAGCATTTT.

This clone was seen more than once but under ten times. V usage is TRBV2 and J usage is TRBJ2-7, with 7 bases aligning to TRBD2. Germline V lookup: CDR1 SNHLY, CDR2 FYNNEI. The length of the CDR3 is 13 residues. V trimming: 6 bases; J trimming: 3 bases; junction bases outside the gene matches: 5. The DNA of the CDR3 is TGTGCCAGCAGGGGGGAGGGCCACTACGAGCAGTACGTC. Translated, it gives CASRGEGHYEQYV.

This clone was found a few times. The rearrangement joins TRBV5-6 to TRBJ1-5; D perhaps matches TRBD1 (6 bases). Between the trimmed V and J ends, which lost 3 bases and 0 bases, there was a span of 10 bases. The CDR3 is 15 amino acids. CDR1 is SGHDT, CDR2 YYEEEE, per germline. DNA of the CDR3: TGTGCCAGCAGCTCGACAGGTTATAGCAATCAGCCCCAGCATTTT. Its protein product is CASSSTGYSNQPQHF.

The rearrangement uses TRBV11-3 and TRBJ2-5, with 11 bases fitting TRBD1. Germline V lookup: CDR1 SGHNT, CDR2 YENEEA. Trimming cost V 5 bases and J 1 base; bases outside gene matches: 9. This CDR3 is built from 17 residues. The CDR3 region is CASSPGRTGGSQETQYF. DNA of the CDR3: TGTGCCAGCAGCCCCGGCAGGACAGGGGGCTCCCAAGAGACCCAGTACTTC.

The rearrangement links TRBV6-1 to TRBJ2-5; weak D call: TRBD2 (6 bases). The CDR3 extends over 16 amino acids. Germline lookup yields CDR1 MNHNS and CDR2 SASEGT. Trimming removed 3 bases at V and 5 bases at J, with 19 bases between. CDR3 coding DNA: TGTGCCAGCAGTGACCGATTGAGACTAGTAAAGGAGACCCAGTACTTC. Translated, it gives CASSDRLRLVKETQYF.

About this clone: Other DNA sequences in this specimen translate into the identical CDR3. V usage is TRBV7-9 and J usage is TRBJ1-5; 9 bases align to TRBD1. This CDR3 contains 17 residues. Losses at the gene ends were 3 bases for V and 2 bases for J; bases not matched to a gene: 8. Germline assignment: CDR1 SEHNR and CDR2 FQNEAQ (reference sequence). The CDR3 nucleotides are TGTGCCAGCAGCTTGGGACAGGGCTTCGGTGGCAATCAGCCCCAGCATTTT. Protein sequence: CASSLGQGFGGNQPQHF.

The chain uses TRBV11-3 and TRBJ2-1; maybe TRBD2 (7 bases). Germline CDR1 SGHNT, CDR2 YENEEA. The CDR3 length is 14 residues. Trimming removed 2 bases from V and 7 bases from J, with 12 bases in between. CDR3 protein: CASSLWGGANEQFF. The CDR3 DNA sequence: TGTGCCAGCAGCTTATGGGGGGGGGCGAATGAGCAGTTCTTC.

In its sample, this clone was seen a few times. The J gene is TRBJ1-1, the V gene TRBV6-1, with 10 bases lining up with TRBD1. The V and J ends lost 5 bases and 7 bases, in that order; junction bases with no gene match: 7. CDR3 length: 14 residues. Germline V gives CDR1 MNHNS, CDR2 SASEGT. The CDR3 sequence: CASSPRTGGGEAFF. CDR3 coding DNA: TGTGCCAGCAGTCCCCGGACAGGGGGAGGTGAAGCTTTCTTT.

This chain uses TRBV30 with TRBJ2-1; D is perhaps TRBD2 (8 bases). Germline V gene data show CDR1 as GTSNPN and CDR2 as SVGIG (reference sequence). The V end lost 2 bases, the J end lost 7 bases, and 21 bases lay between the germline ends. This CDR3 is built from 16 residues. The CDR3 DNA sequence: TGTGCCTGGAGTCCGAGGACTAGCCCAGGGGGGAATGAGCAGTTCTTC. This encodes CAWSPRTSPGGNEQFF.

Comment on this clone: The identical CDR3 is also encoded by other nucleotide sequences in the sample. CDR3: CASSPSDRGSYNEQFF. The CDR3 DNA reads as TGTGCCAGCAGCCCCTCGGACAGGGGCTCCTACAATGAGCAGTTCTTC. V gene TRBV7-9 combines with J gene TRBJ2-1; the match to TRBD1 covers 9 bases. The CDR3 is made up of 16 amino acids. The V gene's germline CDR1 is SEHNR and CDR2 FQNEAQ (reference sequence). The trim removed 5 bases at V and 0 bases at J, leaving 5 bases unmatched. The complete variable domain, with remaining parts taken from reference TRBV7-9 and TRBJ2-1, reads DTGVSQNPRHKITKRGQNVTFRCDPISEHNRLYWYRQTLGQGPEFLTYFQNEAQLEKSRLLSDRFSAERPKGSFSTLEIQRTEQGDSAMYLCASSPSDRGSYNEQFFGPGTRLTVL.

J is TRBJ2-7 and V is TRBV5-4, with TRBD2 matching over 11 bases. J was trimmed by 0 bases and V by 5 bases; bases with no gene match: 7. CDR1 is SGHNT and CDR2 is YYREEE in the germline V gene (reference sequence). The CDR3 totals 16 residues. The CDR3 sequence: CASRDGTSGNSYEQYV. The CDR3 coding sequence is TGTGCCAGCAGAGACGGGACTAGCGGAAACTCCTACGAGCAGTACGTC.

The genes are TRBV19 and TRBJ2-1; 9 bases map to TRBD1. The length of the CDR3 is 16 residues. From germline, CDR1 is LNHDA and CDR2 SQIVND (reference sequence). The V gene end was trimmed by 5 bases and the J gene end by 7 bases; junction bases not matched to a gene: 12. In DNA, the CDR3 is TGTGCCAGTAGTCCTCCGGGACAGGGCCATCGGAATGAGCAGTTCTTC. Translation gives CASSPPGQGHRNEQFF. Full variable domain (rest looked up from reference TRBV19 and TRBJ2-1): DGGITQSPKYLFRKEGQNVTLSCEQNLNHDAMYWYRQDPGQGLRLIYYSQIVNDFQKGDIAEGYSVSREKKESFPLTVTSAQKNPTAFYLCASSPPGQGHRNEQFFGPGTRLTVL.

This chain connects TRBV4-2 to TRBJ2-1; possibly TRBD2 for D (5 bases). The V end lost 4 bases, the J end lost 6 bases, and 16 bases lay between the germline ends. The germline gives CDR1 LGHNA, CDR2 YNFKEQ. This CDR3 is built from 15 residues. Here the CDR3 DNA reads TGTGCCAGCAGCCCAACTAGTACATTGCGCAATGAGCAGTTCTTC. Translated: CASSPTSTLRNEQFF.

This chain joins TRBV7-2 and TRBJ2-7; TRBD1 agrees at 9 bases. Trimming at V came to 0 bases and at J to 3 bases, leaving 3 bases not matched to a gene. Germline assignment: CDR1 SGHTA and CDR2 FQGNSA. CDR3 length: 15 residues. The CDR3, as DNA: TGTGCCAGCAGCTTAGCGTCGGACAGGGGCTACGAGCAGTACGTC. Its translation is CASSLASDRGYEQYV.

The chain combines TRBV2 with TRBJ2-2; D unresolved. V dropped 6 bases and J dropped 4 bases, with 9 bases sitting between them. This CDR3 has 13 residues. Germline V gives CDR1 SNHLY, CDR2 FYNNEI. CDR3: CASSPESTGELFF. CDR3 sequence (DNA): TGTGCCAGCAGCCCCGAGTCCACCGGGGAGCTGTTTTTT.

This sequence joins TRBV28 and TRBJ2-1; the match to TRBD2 covers 9 bases. Per the germline V gene, CDR1 is MDHEN and CDR2 is SYDVKM. Germline trimming cut 5 bases from V and 7 bases from J; bases unmatched to any gene: 9. The CDR3 is 15 amino acids. The CDR3 loop is CASSRPLAGLNEQFF. CDR3 coding DNA: TGTGCCAGCAGTCGCCCTCTAGCGGGATTAAATGAGCAGTTCTTC.

This sequence joins TRBV9 and TRBJ1-1; 10 bases fit TRBD1. With 4 bases clipped from V and 5 bases from J, the junction kept 5 bases outside the gene matches. Germline V gene lookup returns CDR1 SGDLS and CDR2 YYNGEE. CDR3 length: 14 residues. Written as DNA, the CDR3 is TGTGCCAGCAGCCCTGGGACAGGGGTAACTGAAGCTTTCTTT. Encoded protein: CASSPGTGVTEAFF.

J is TRBJ2-5 and V is TRBV11-2, with 7 bases aligning to TRBD1. With V trimmed by 3 bases and J by 2 bases, 6 bases remained unmatched. CDR1 and CDR2 (germline): SGHAT, FQNNGV. The CDR3 sequence is 15 residues long. CDR3 in DNA: TGTGCCAGCAGCTTTGGGACAGCAAATCAAGAGACCCAGTACTTC. Residues: CASSFGTANQETQYF.

CDR3 in DNA: TGTGCCAGCACCCTAGGGGGGGACCAAGAGACCCAGTACTTC. Encoded protein: CASTLGGDQETQYF. The rearrangement links TRBV7-8 to TRBJ2-5, with TRBD2 as a possible D gene (7 bases). The length of the CDR3 is 14 residues. The germline V gene encodes CDR1 SGHVS and CDR2 FQNEAQ. Trimming left V 7 bases short and J 0 bases short, with 12 bases between.

This chain joins TRBV7-3 and TRBJ1-1; the D is unclear. Germline lookup yields CDR1 SGHTA and CDR2 FQGTGA. The CDR3 covers 13 residues. V was shortened by 5 bases and J by 8 bases, with 15 bases between the two germline ends. The CDR3 spells CASSKTREAEAFF. CDR3 nucleotides: TGTGCCAGCAGCAAAACGAGGGAGGCGGAAGCTTTCTTT.

This clone showed up just once. The CDR3 sequence is CASSQFGTHGQPQHF. DNA of the CDR3: TGTGCCAGCAGCCAATTTGGGACTCACGGTCAGCCCCAGCATTTT. J is TRBJ1-5 and V is TRBV9, with D possibly being TRBD1 (5 bases). Deletions cut 4 bases from V and 6 bases from J, with 17 bases between. Germline V gene sequence: CDR1 SGDLS, CDR2 YYNGEE. This CDR3 contains 15 residues.

The chain is built from TRBV7-2 and TRBJ2-3; 9 bases are a match to TRBD2. J was trimmed by 6 bases and V by 1 base; bases with no gene match: 5. Germline CDR1 and CDR2: SGHTA and FQGNSA. There are 15 residues in the CDR3. CDR3 protein: CASSLGGRAADTQYF. The CDR3 DNA reads TGTGCCAGCAGCTTAGGCGGGAGGGCCGCGGATACGCAGTATTTT.

This chain uses TRBV6-5 with TRBJ1-1; 7 nucleotides align to TRBD1. The CDR3 loop spans 14 amino acids. V lost 10 bases to trimming and J lost 3 bases; unmatched junction nucleotides: 11. In germline, CDR1 is MNHEY, CDR2 SVGAGI. CDR3 DNA: TGTGCCACACAGGGGCGAGGGTTCGACACTGAAGCTTTCTTT. Translation: CATQGRGFDTEAFF.

The chain links TRBV11-2 to TRBJ2-3; no clear D gene. The CDR3 length is 14 residues. From germline, CDR1 is SGHAT and CDR2 FQNNGV. V lost 5 bases and J 2 bases, leaving 11 bases between the germline ends. Here the CDR3 DNA reads TGTGCCAGCAGCCACCGACACCTCACAGATACGCAGTATTTT. This sequence encodes CASSHRHLTDTQYF. Full variable domain (missing parts from reference TRBV11-2 and TRBJ2-3): EAGVAQSPRYKIIEKRQSVAFWCNPISGHATLYWYQQILGQGPKLLIQFQNNGVVDDSQLPKDRFSAERLKGVDSTLKIQPAKLEDSAVYLCASSHRHLTDTQYFGPGTRLTVL.